Listed here is a single T cell receptor beta chain. Its specificity is not known. These data belong to a study of cytomegalovirus exposure and HLA in healthy donors. About the research overall: A preliminary data release comprised 80 million to 95 million unique TCRs obtained from HLA-typed donors.

The germline gives CDR1 MNHEY, CDR2 SVGAGI. Trimming took off 4 bases at V and 2 bases at J, with 15 bases between the two ends. This CDR3 spans 16 amino acids. The PCR had 60 Vbeta and 13 Jbeta primers. The table came from immunoSEQ multiplex PCR; TCRdb's copy has only in-frame clones and leaves some out. The repertoire holds about 80,000 clones, with about 80% as singletons. Findings and caveats of the study: A later analysis found most CMV-associated TCR beta chains apparently HLA-restricted.

The rearrangement joins TRBV6-5 to TRBJ1-3; weak D call: TRBD1 (5 bases). The origin of this receptor is a woman between 45 and 65 years old in good health and CMV-seropositive. Sequenced: PBMCs. Here the CDR3 DNA reads TGTGCCAGCAGTTTAACGACCAGGGCCGCTGGAAACACCATATATTTT. Residues: CASSLTTRAAGNTIYF.